Below, 7 T cell receptor beta chains from the same sample are listed, as sequenced in a study of blood T cell repertoires in COVID-19. Method: immunoSEQ multiplex PCR; TCRdb's copy keeps in-frame clones and lacks some. The sample includes some 150,000 clones, 86% of them seen just once. Sequenced input: peripheral blood. The receptors were gathered from a woman aged 60-75 years with acute or convalescent COVID-19.

The V call is TRBV19, the J call TRBJ2-1; TRBD1 matches 10 bases. Germline V gene lookup returns CDR1 LNHDA and CDR2 SQIVND (reference sequence). With 1 base clipped from V and 5 bases from J, the junction kept 11 bases outside the gene matches. The CDR3 contains 18 residues. CDR3 in DNA: TGTGCCAGTAGTATAGGCTACAGGGACAGGGGAATTAACAATGAGCAGTTCTTC. It is translated as CASSIGYRDRGINNEQFF.

The rearrangement uses TRBV7-8 and TRBJ1-5; D ambiguous. CDR3 size: 13 residues. The ends were cut back, 5 bases at V and 7 bases at J, with 12 bases in the middle. Per germline, CDR1 SGHVS and CDR2 FQNEAQ. The CDR3: CASSLDRGQPQHF. In DNA, the CDR3 is TGTGCCAGCAGCCTAGATCGAGGCCAGCCCCAGCATTTT.

The chain joins TRBV18 to TRBJ2-3, with 8 bases fitting TRBD2. V lost 3 bases to trimming and J lost 5 bases; unmatched junction nucleotides: 4. Germline assignment: CDR1 KGHSH and CDR2 LQKENI. There are 14 residues in the CDR3. The CDR3 loop reads CASSPGGAGDTQYF. The CDR3 nucleotides read TGTGCCAGCTCACCCGGGGGGGCAGGAGATACGCAGTATTTT.

The rearrangement links TRBV7-9 to TRBJ2-7, with 8 bases lining up with TRBD1. Germline lookup yields CDR1 SEHNR and CDR2 FQNEAQ (reference sequence). The CDR3 covers 15 residues. J was trimmed by 4 bases and V by 6 bases; bases with no gene match: 11. This CDR3 reads CASSLTDRAGYEQYF. For the CDR3, the DNA is TGTGCCAGCAGTTTGACGGACAGGGCTGGATACGAGCAGTACTTC.

The chain joins TRBV20-1 to TRBJ1-3; 7 bases map to TRBD1. CDR3 length: 16 residues. The germline V gene encodes CDR1 DFQATT and CDR2 SNEGSKA (reference sequence). The trim removed 3 bases at V and 0 bases at J, leaving 8 bases unmatched. In nucleotides, the CDR3 is TGCAGTGCTAGTGGCCTTTCAGGGGGCTCTGGAAACACCATATATTTT. Its translation: CSASGLSGGSGNTIYF.

This clone has just one count. The V and J genes are TRBV4-3 and TRBJ2-1; 9 bases fit TRBD2. Unmatched junction bases numbered 19, after V lost 3 bases and J lost 7 bases. The CDR3 runs to 19 residues. Germline lookup yields CDR1 LGHNA and CDR2 YSLEER. CDR3 DNA: TGCGCCAGCAGCCACGGCGGGGGGGCAAGTGGGTACAATTCGAATGAGCAGTTCTTC. Amino acids: CASSHGGGASGYNSNEQFF.

This chain connects TRBV18 to TRBJ2-1, with TRBD1 identical over 10 bases. V shed 5 bases and J 5 bases; nucleotides not matched to a gene: 9. The CDR3 extends over 16 amino acids. Germline assignment: CDR1 KGHSH and CDR2 LQKENI. The CDR3 spells CASSALTGGKDNEQFF. CDR3 in DNA: TGTGCCAGCTCAGCTTTGACAGGGGGCAAGGACAATGAGCAGTTCTTC.